One and the same sample provided the 7 T cell receptor beta chains below, sequenced in a study of T-cell memory formation after mild COVID-19 (dated by TCRdb to the early 2020s). To prepare the library, 5' RACE was applied. Reads for this sample came from an Illumina NovaSeq 6000. The raw public data were reprocessed by TCRdb itself: fastp quality trimming at Q25, MiXCR clonotype calling, in-frame beta chains only. Identical CDR3 protein sequences are pooled into one entry, listed with their most common genes and DNA. Here the sample has nearly 110,000 distinct CDR3 sequences; over 15% occur a single time. Clones ranked in the top ten supply over 25% of the sample. Material for sequencing was PBMCs or a T cell subset sorted from them (not recorded which). The receptor source for this set is an adult woman who had mild COVID-19 (a few samples of this study predate the infection). The sample titles of this study are shuffled in the database, so cell type and time point are left out; the donor was told from shared clones.

CDR3 bases: TGTGCCAGCAGTTACAACGCTCAGCAAGCTGAAGCTTTCTTT. It codes for CASSYNAQQAEAFF. This chain uses TRBV6-6 with TRBJ1-1; D gene ambiguous. Trimming took 2 bases from V and 6 from J, leaving 13 bases between them. CDR1 is MNHNY and CDR2 is SVGAGI in the germline V gene (reference sequence). CDR3 size: 14 residues.

In its sample, this clonotype was seen a few times. The V and J genes are TRBV5-1 and TRBJ2-1, with D uncertain. Between the trimmed V and J ends, which lost 1 base and 5 bases, there was a span of 7 bases. The CDR3 sequence is 13 residues long. Germline values: CDR1 SGHRS, CDR2 YFSETQ. The CDR3 DNA is TGCGCCAGCAGCTTGATTTCGAACAATGAGCAGTTCTTC. Translation: CASSLISNNEQFF.

This clonotype occurred a few times. The chain joins TRBV11-2 to TRBJ1-4, with 7 bases aligning to TRBD1. CDR1 and CDR2 from the germline V gene are SGHAT and FQNNGV. V shed 4 bases, J shed 7 bases, and the junction held 12 bases outside the gene matches. The CDR3 consists of 16 residues. This CDR3 reads CASSSPSDRILEKLFF. The CDR3 bases are TGTGCCAGCAGCTCCCCGTCGGACAGGATACTTGAAAAACTGTTTTTT.

The chain recombines TRBV7-9 with TRBJ1-2; D unclear. Germline CDR1 and CDR2: SEHNR and FQNEAQ (reference sequence). The CDR3 runs 16 residues. Trimming shortened V by 4 bases and J by 4 bases, and 19 bases separated the two germline ends. For the CDR3, the DNA is TGTGCCAGCAGCTCAATACCCGTCTCAGACATCTATGGCTACACCTTC. Its translation is CASSSIPVSDIYGYTF.

This rearrangement joins TRBV4-2 to TRBJ2-2; tentative D call: TRBD1 (6 bases). The CDR3 loop spans 15 amino acids. Germline V gene sequence: CDR1 LGHNA, CDR2 YNFKEQ. The germline V and J ends were trimmed by 7 bases and 8 bases, with 20 bases remaining between them. This CDR3 reads CASTREVGADGELFF. As DNA, the CDR3 is TGTGCCAGCACCCGAGAAGTGGGGGCCGATGGGGAGCTGTTTTTT.

This clonotype was recorded a few times. This chain uses TRBV20-1 with TRBJ2-1, with TRBD2 matching over 7 bases. Trimming at V came to 7 bases and at J to 0 bases, leaving 9 bases not matched to a gene. Germline V gene sequence: CDR1 DFQATT, CDR2 SNEGSKA (reference sequence). This CDR3 has 15 residues. CDR3 in DNA: TGCAGTGTCGGGGGGAGCGGAAGCTCCTACAATGAGCAGTTCTTC. Translation: CSVGGSGSSYNEQFF.

This clonotype was detected only a few times. The chain has TRBV10-3 and TRBJ1-1; 8 nucleotides agree with TRBD1. This CDR3 has 14 residues. Germline V CDR1 and CDR2: ENHRY, SYGVKD. The ends lost 2 bases at V and 6 bases at J; junction bases unmatched: 5. CDR3 in amino acids: CAISEVAGGSEAFF. DNA of the CDR3: TGTGCCATCAGTGAGGTTGCAGGGGGCTCTGAAGCTTTCTTT.